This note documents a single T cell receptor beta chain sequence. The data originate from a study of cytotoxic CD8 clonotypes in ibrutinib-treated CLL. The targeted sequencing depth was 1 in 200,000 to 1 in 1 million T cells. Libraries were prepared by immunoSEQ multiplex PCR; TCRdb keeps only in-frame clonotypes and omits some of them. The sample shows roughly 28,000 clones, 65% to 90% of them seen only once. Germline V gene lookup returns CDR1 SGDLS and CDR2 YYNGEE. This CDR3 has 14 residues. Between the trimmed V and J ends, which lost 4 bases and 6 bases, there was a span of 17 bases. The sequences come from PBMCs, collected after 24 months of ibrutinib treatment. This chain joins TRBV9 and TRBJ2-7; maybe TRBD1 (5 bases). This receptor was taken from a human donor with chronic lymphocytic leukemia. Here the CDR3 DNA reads TGTGCCAGCAGCCCCGACGGCCTAGGGGCCGAGCAGTACTTC. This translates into CASSPDGLGAEQYF.